These T cell receptor beta chains were read from a single sample in a study of blood T cell repertoires in COVID-19. Profiling relied on immunoSEQ multiplex PCR, and the TCRdb table lists in-frame clones only, not all of them. The table lists over 30,000 clones, 70% to 90% of them singletons. Material for sequencing was peripheral blood. The receptors here all came from a man aged 65 to 85 with active COVID-19. Both conserved end residues are part of each CDR3.

cdr3_length v_call cdr3_aa
12 TRBV5-1 CAILCFYNEQFF
14 TRBV6-5 CASRGGTFSYEQYF
12 TRBV9 CASSEGNYGYTF
16 TRBV5-4 CASSSRTSGITGELFF
14 TRBV6-4 CASSDPQLPYEQYF
16 TRBV3-1/TRBV3-2 CASSLTGLAASYEQYF
17 TRBV10-3 CAISDPPGLAGGYEQYF
15 TRBV12-5 CASGPRTFFQETQYF
16 TRBV4-3 CASSPFHGTEGDTQYF
14 TRBV13 CASSLGQGAYGYTF
14 TRBV9 CASSVRDRMYEQYF
16 TRBV7-9 CASSTRDTAGANVLTF
16 TRBV28 CATLAGRGVRTDTQYF
14 TRBV30 CAWSHGTGRETQYF
18 TRBV3-1/TRBV3-2 CASSQEGRGSGLQETQYF
13 TRBV5-6 CASSPGLQRELFF
15 TRBV27 CASSRFGQGDEKLFF
14 TRBV5-6 CASSQWWGAQSAFF
15 TRBV7-9 CASSLRAGASYEQYF
15 TRBV24-1 CATSDPGTLQETQYF
13 TRBV5-4 CASSQDLGGELFF
16 TRBV28 CASSPGAGHPLYGYTF
15 TRBV7-8 CASSSRSQGTQPQHF
13 TRBV20-1 CSASRDRPYGGYF
13 TRBV12-3/TRBV12-4 CASRPGGPTEAFF
15 TRBV2 CASSEPRLDYNEQFF
14 TRBV7-2 CASSWGTANTEAFF
15 TRBV7-2 CASSAGTLAMNEQFF
13 TRBV2 CASSVDKNTEAFF
15 TRBV6-5 CASSYSTAGGNTIYF
14 TRBV19 CASSQGTGLGKLFF
15 TRBV7-9 CASSETSGRINEQFF
14 TRBV5-1 CASSLGQGVYEQYF
15 TRBV28 CASSPGLASTDTQYF
14 TRBV6-1 CASSEQGSNQPQHF
16 TRBV4-1 CASSQEASGTYNEQFF
15 TRBV7-6 CASSIAGGNNNEQFF
15 TRBV5-4 CASSPRQDYNSPLHF
19 TRBV5-1 CASSLVSGRAEGSYNEQFF
16 TRBV10-3 CAISDGAGERTGELFF
14 TRBV7-2 CASSLGLLTDTQYF
15 TRBV6-2/TRBV6-3 CASSYWASGRQEQFF
12 TRBV29-1 CSVASGENEQFF
15 TRBV24-1 CATSDPGGPGETQYF
15 TRBV20-1 CSASGLAASTDTQYF
15 TRBV5-4 CASSLALGATDTQYF
12 TRBV28 CASSLRGGEQFF
15 TRBV5-5 CASSLDGGGVYGYTF
12 TRBV6-6 CASSSRQGKKYF
12 TRBV19 CASRRLTGELFF
16 TRBV4-3 CASSQSVAGGESEQFF
15 TRBV5-1 CASSFKSGSFDEQFF
16 TRBV10-2 CASSEALAGRGGELFF
16 TRBV24-1 CATSDPGQGGGDTQYF
19 TRBV11-2 CASSLQTGGGGLGFAEAFF
18 TRBV18 CASSPVGTSGKRDNEQFF
17 TRBV30 CAWSGGRTSETYNEQFF